This is a list of T cell receptor beta chains from one sample in a study of OX40 agonist ivuxolimab in advanced cancers. TCRdb's copy holds only in-frame clones and misses some; the assay was immunoSEQ multiplex PCR. The data hold about 78,000 clones, with around 91% observed a single time. The source material was CD4+ or CD8+ T cells sorted from blood, sampled in a trial of the OX40 agonist ivuxolimab. These receptors came from an adult with an advanced solid tumor such as melanoma, head and neck, liver or kidney cancer. Each CDR3 is given with its conserved first and last residue. Fields, in order: V gene, J gene, D gene, clone size, CDR3 protein, CDR3 DNA. The D gene is left open where the match is weak. Not every row has a clone size; where given, it reads once, few, many or a size class.

V: TRBV9
J: TRBJ1-6
D: NA
size: few
CDR3: CASSVSSQGTSPLHF
DNA: TGTGCCAGCAGCGTATCTTCGCAGGGAACTTCACCCCTCCACTTT

V: TRBV5-6
J: TRBJ1-1
D: NA
size: NA
CDR3: CASSPAGGGAFF
DNA: TGTGCCAGCAGCCCGGCGGGAGGGGGGGCTTTCTTT

V: TRBV15
J: TRBJ1-4
D: TRBD1
size: NA
CDR3: CATSRDKWDRGNEKLFF
DNA: TGTGCCACCAGCAGAGATAAGTGGGACAGGGGAAATGAAAAACTGTTTTTT

V: TRBV20-1
J: TRBJ1-1
D: NA
size: NA
CDR3: CSARDYTEAFF
DNA: TGCAGTGCTAGAGACTACACTGAAGCTTTCTTT

V: TRBV10-3
J: TRBJ2-3
D: TRBD2
size: NA
CDR3: CAISETSEPSTDTQYF
DNA: TGTGCCATCAGTGAGACTAGCGAACCTAGCACAGATACGCAGTATTTT

V: TRBV4-1
J: TRBJ1-2
D: NA
size: NA
CDR3: CASSQFTGPRGYTF
DNA: TGCGCCAGCAGCCAATTCACAGGGCCCAGAGGCTACACCTTC

V: TRBV2
J: TRBJ2-7
D: NA
size: once
CDR3: CASSEYGPLYEQYF
DNA: TGTGCCAGCAGTGAATACGGCCCTCTCTACGAGCAGTACTTC

V: TRBV5-4
J: TRBJ2-7
D: NA
size: NA
CDR3: CASSFPGKRNEQYF
DNA: TGTGCCAGCAGCTTCCCCGGAAAGCGGAACGAGCAGTACTTC

V: TRBV11-3
J: TRBJ2-2
D: NA
size: once
CDR3: CASSLEDTGELFF
DNA: TGTGCCAGCAGCTTAGAAGACACCGGGGAGCTGTTTTTT

V: TRBV7-2
J: TRBJ1-2
D: TRBD1
size: NA
CDR3: CASSPTGVANYGYTF
DNA: TGTGCCAGCAGCCCTACAGGGGTAGCTAACTATGGCTACACCTTC

V: TRBV5-1
J: TRBJ2-3
D: NA
size: NA
CDR3: CASSLGSGGDKQYF
DNA: TGCGCCAGCAGCTTGGGAAGCGGAGGGGACAAGCAGTATTTT

V: TRBV19
J: TRBJ1-5
D: NA
size: once
CDR3: CAARGENQPQHF
DNA: TGTGCCGCGCGAGGGGAAAATCAGCCCCAGCATTTT

V: TRBV30
J: TRBJ2-5
D: NA
size: NA
CDR3: CAWSVSVETQYF
DNA: TGTGCCTGGAGTGTATCAGTGGAGACCCAGTACTTC

V: TRBV6-1
J: TRBJ2-7
D: NA
size: NA
CDR3: CASIQGQRPGEQYF
DNA: TGTGCCAGCATCCAGGGGCAGCGTCCTGGAGAGCAGTACTTC

V: TRBV14
J: TRBJ1-2
D: TRBD1
size: NA
CDR3: CASSQIGQGARGYTF
DNA: TGTGCCAGCAGCCAGATAGGACAGGGGGCCCGTGGCTACACCTTC

V: TRBV6-6
J: TRBJ1-1
D: NA
size: NA
CDR3: CASGRGRVNTEAFF
DNA: TGTGCCAGCGGGCGGGGTAGGGTGAACACTGAAGCTTTCTTT

V: TRBV9
J: TRBJ2-1
D: TRBD2
size: NA
CDR3: CASSVGSSGNHEQFF
DNA: TGTGCCAGCAGCGTAGGTAGTAGCGGGAACCATGAGCAGTTCTTC

V: TRBV30
J: TRBJ2-5
D: NA
size: NA
CDR3: CAWSVGGIYQETQYF
DNA: TGTGCCTGGAGTGTAGGTGGGATATACCAAGAGACCCAGTACTTC

V: TRBV29-1
J: TRBJ2-5
D: NA
size: NA
CDR3: CSVDVSQGQETQYF
DNA: TGCAGCGTTGACGTTAGCCAGGGCCAAGAGACCCAGTACTTC

V: TRBV5-1
J: TRBJ2-2
D: NA
size: once
CDR3: CASSVDGFLGELFF
DNA: TGCGCCAGCAGCGTGGATGGGTTTTTAGGGGAGCTGTTTTTT

V: TRBV15
J: TRBJ1-5
D: NA
size: NA
CDR3: CATSIERQPQHF
DNA: TGTGCCACCAGCATTGAGAGGCAGCCCCAGCATTTT

V: TRBV7-2
J: TRBJ2-1
D: NA
size: NA
CDR3: CASSLIPGDNEQFF
DNA: TGTGCCAGCAGCTTGATCCCGGGGGACAATGAGCAGTTCTTC

V: TRBV28
J: TRBJ2-7
D: NA
size: few
CDR3: CASIPGQSLYEQYF
DNA: TGTGCCAGCATCCCTGGGCAGTCCCTCTACGAGCAGTACTTC

V: TRBV6-6
J: TRBJ2-5
D: TRBD1
size: NA
CDR3: CASSLTGQQETQYF
DNA: TGTGCCAGCAGTCTCACGGGACAGCAAGAGACCCAGTACTTC

V: TRBV28
J: TRBJ1-1
D: NA
size: NA
CDR3: CASSSFSGAEAFF
DNA: TGTGCCAGCAGTTCGTTTAGTGGGGCGGAGGCTTTCTTT

V: TRBV5-1
J: TRBJ1-4
D: TRBD1
size: NA
CDR3: CASSLGQGEEKLFF
DNA: TGCGCCAGCAGCTTGGGACAGGGAGAAGAAAAACTGTTTTTT

V: TRBV4-1
J: TRBJ2-5
D: NA
size: NA
CDR3: CASSQEARGTTQYF
DNA: TGCGCCAGCAGCCAAGAAGCCAGGGGCACAACCCAGTACTTC

V: TRBV30
J: TRBJ2-2
D: TRBD1
size: NA
CDR3: CALNRGSTGELFF
DNA: TGTGCCCTAAACAGGGGGTCGACCGGGGAGCTGTTTTTT

V: TRBV30
J: TRBJ2-7
D: TRBD1
size: NA
CDR3: CACSPGTGGREQYF
DNA: TGTGCCTGTTCCCCTGGGACAGGGGGCCGAGAGCAGTACTTC

V: TRBV6-1
J: TRBJ2-1
D: NA
size: few
CDR3: CASTAGLGPNEQFF
DNA: TGTGCCAGCACGGCCGGCCTGGGACCCAATGAGCAGTTCTTC

V: TRBV19
J: TRBJ2-7
D: TRBD1
size: NA
CDR3: CASSTAGTGGYEQYF
DNA: TGTGCCAGTAGTACCGCAGGGACAGGGGGCTACGAGCAGTACTTC

V: TRBV5-4
J: TRBJ1-1
D: TRBD1
size: NA
CDR3: CASRGTDTEAFF
DNA: TGTGCCAGCAGGGGGACAGACACTGAAGCTTTCTTT

V: TRBV29-1
J: TRBJ2-7
D: TRBD1
size: NA
CDR3: CSVAGTGTYEQYF
DNA: TGCAGCGTGGCAGGGACAGGGACCTACGAGCAGTACTTC

V: TRBV7-7
J: TRBJ2-3
D: TRBD2
size: NA
CDR3: CASSRGLAGLTDTQYF
DNA: TGTGCTAGCAGCCGGGGACTAGCGGGGCTCACAGATACGCAGTATTTT

V: TRBV18
J: TRBJ2-3
D: NA
size: NA
CDR3: CASEGFGTLSTDTQYF
DNA: TGTGCCAGCGAGGGGTTCGGGACTCTTAGCACAGATACGCAGTATTTT

V: TRBV7-2
J: TRBJ1-1
D: TRBD1
size: NA
CDR3: CASSLPVTGAQNTEAFF
DNA: TGTGCCAGCAGCTTGCCCGTTACAGGGGCCCAGAACACTGAAGCTTTCTTT

V: TRBV9
J: TRBJ2-6
D: NA
size: NA
CDR3: CASSVRSVLSGANVLTF
DNA: TGTGCCAGCAGCGTTCGAAGCGTTTTGTCTGGGGCCAACGTCCTGACTTTC

V: TRBV10-3
J: TRBJ2-6
D: NA
size: NA
CDR3: CAISEFGAPGANVLTF
DNA: TGTGCCATCAGTGAGTTTGGGGCCCCTGGGGCCAACGTCCTGACTTTC

V: TRBV11-2
J: TRBJ2-3
D: TRBD2
size: NA
CDR3: CASSRRVNWDYRDTQYF
DNA: TGTGCCAGCAGCCGAAGAGTAAATTGGGACTACCGGGATACGCAGTATTTT

V: TRBV6-1
J: TRBJ1-5
D: NA
size: NA
CDR3: CASSERGGQPQHF
DNA: TGTGCCAGCAGTGAAAGGGGGGGTCAGCCCCAGCATTTT

V: TRBV19
J: TRBJ2-7
D: TRBD2
size: NA
CDR3: CASSRSGTSGREQYF
DNA: TGTGCCAGTAGTCGCTCCGGGACTAGCGGGAGGGAGCAGTACTTC

V: TRBV6-7
J: TRBJ2-1
D: NA
size: NA
CDR3: CASSYPIDTPRREFF
DNA: TGTGCCAGCAGTTACCCAATCGACACTCCTAGGAGGGAGTTCTTC